Following are 28 T cell receptor beta chains from one sample sequenced in a study of T cell clonality in common variable immunodeficiency. Broader study findings: Fewer deletions and N-nucleotide insertions were reportedly seen in common variable immunodeficiency TCR beta sequences.

Clones were read by immunoSEQ multiplex PCR, and TCRdb kept only the in-frame ones, dropping some. This sample comprises approximately 20,000 clones, none seen once only. Antigens for these TCRs are unknown. The sequenced sample consisted of peripheral blood mononuclear cells. The source of these receptors is a human donor with common variable immunodeficiency.

This clone was observed at least ten times. Read data end 3 residues before the CDR3 end; the end is taken from the germline J gene. The chain employs TRBV5-1 and TRBJ2-7; 14 nucleotides align to TRBD2. V shed 6 bases and J 0 bases; nucleotides not matched to a gene: 11. The germline CDR1 and CDR2 sequences are SGHRS and YFSETQ. The CDR3 runs to 18 residues. CDR3: CASNGDPGLAGASYEQYF. The part of the CDR3 DNA that was read is TGCGCCAGCAACGGAGACCCGGGACTAGCGGGAGCCTCCTACGAG.

This clone was recorded many times. The CDR3 goes on 3 residues after the read ends, and that part is filled in from the germline J gene. This chain uses TRBV5-5 with TRBJ2-1; 9 nucleotides align to TRBD2. This CDR3 spans 15 amino acids. The germline V gene has CDR1 SGHKS and CDR2 YYEKEE (reference sequence). V gave up 4 bases and J gave up 2 bases; unmatched junction bases: 4. Incomplete CDR3 DNA: TGTGCCAGCAGCCGCGCTAGCGGGACCTACAATGAG. The encoded protein is CASSRASGTYNE. The whole CDR3 is CASSRASGTYNEQFF.

As to this clone: Coverage ceases 3 residues before the CDR3 finishes, and the germline J gene fills in the end. The J gene is TRBJ2-7, the V gene TRBV6-2 or TRBV6-3; D might be TRBD1 (5 bases). The CDR3 totals 13 residues. V was pared by 7 bases and J by 2 bases, with 12 bases between. CDR1 is MNHEY and CDR2 is SVGEGT in the germline V gene. This CDR3 reads CASTRDSTYEQYF. CDR3 DNA, as far as it was read: TGTGCCAGCACCCGCGACAGTACCTACGAG.

This clone came up a few times. It may be a read error: a sequence one base away is much more abundant. With the read ending 3 residues before the CDR3 end, the germline J gene is used to fill in that end. The gene calls are TRBV19 and TRBJ2-1; 10 nucleotides line up with TRBD2. Trimming at V came to 4 bases and at J to 5 bases, leaving 11 bases not matched to a gene. Germline CDR1 is LNHDA and CDR2 is SQIVND (reference sequence). The CDR3 runs 17 residues. The sequenced CDR3 bases are TGTGCCAGTAGTAGCCCGAGACTAGCGGGCTTTAACAATGAG. This encodes CASSSPRLAGFNNE. From start to end, the CDR3 is CASSSPRLAGFNNEQFF. The complete variable domain, with remaining parts taken from reference TRBV19 and TRBJ2-1, reads DGGITQSPKYLFRKEGQNVTLSCEQNLNHDAMYWYRQDPGQGLRLIYYSQIVNDFQKGDIAEGYSVSREKKESFPLTVTSAQKNPTAFYLCASSSPRLAGFNNEQFFGPGTRLTVL.

This clone showed up many times. The read stops 3 residues short of the end of the CDR3; the missing end is completed from the germline J gene. The chain is built from TRBV15 and TRBJ2-7; D ambiguous. Germline V gene lookup returns CDR1 LNHNV and CDR2 YYDKDF (reference sequence). The CDR3 is 15 residues long. The V end lost 2 bases, the J end lost 1 base, and 12 bases lay between the germline ends. CDR3 DNA, as far as it was read: TGTGCCACCAGCAGACTCTGGCCTGATTCCTACGAG. Translating it yields CATSRLWPDSYE. The full-length CDR3 reads as CATSRLWPDSYEQYF.

The table lists this clone with many counts. The CDR3 goes on 3 residues after the read ends, and that part is filled in from the germline J gene. The chain employs TRBV20-1 and TRBJ2-7, with 7 bases lining up with TRBD2. With V trimmed by 5 bases and J by 4 bases, 14 bases remained unmatched. The CDR3 is made up of 15 amino acids. Germline lookup yields CDR1 DFQATT and CDR2 SNEGSKA (reference sequence). CDR3 loop: CSASGTTQPRYEQYF. The DNA read from the CDR3 is TGCAGTGCTTCCGGGACTACCCAACCTAGGTACGAG.

This clone came up many times. The read terminates 3 residues ahead of where the CDR3 ends, so the germline J gene completes it. The gene calls are TRBV30 and TRBJ2-2; tentatively, D is TRBD1 (5 bases). The CDR3 contains 13 residues. CDR1 GTSNPN and CDR2 SVGIG come from the germline V gene (reference sequence). V was trimmed by 0 bases and J by 6 bases, leaving 8 bases between them. The CDR3 protein is CAWSVGHPGELFF. The DNA read from the CDR3 is TGTGCCTGGAGTGTGGGGCACCCCGGGGAG.

This clone turned up a few times. The read falls 3 residues short of the CDR3 end, and the missing part is taken from the germline J gene. V is TRBV7-2 and J is TRBJ1-6, with 7 bases identical to TRBD1. V was pared by 0 bases and J by 8 bases, with 4 bases of the junction left unmatched. The CDR3 is made up of 15 amino acids. Germline loops: CDR1 SGHTA, CDR2 FQGNSA. The CDR3 sequence: CASSLAWTGDSPLHF. Incomplete CDR3 DNA: TGTGCCAGCAGCTTAGCTTGGACAGGAGATTCACCC.

This clone has at least ten counts. The sequenced CDR3 bases are TGTGCCAGCAACAGGGATTACGGAGAGACC. This codes for CASNRDYGET. The whole CDR3 reads CASNRDYGETQYF. This chain uses TRBV7-8 with TRBJ2-5; D perhaps matches TRBD1 (6 bases). Read coverage stops 3 residues before the CDR3 terminus; the germline J gene supplies the remainder. This CDR3 spans 13 amino acids. Germline CDR1 is SGHVS and CDR2 is FQNEAQ. V gave up 7 bases and J gave up 4 bases, with 13 bases separating them.

This clone showed up many times. Read coverage stops 3 residues before the CDR3 terminus; the germline J gene supplies the remainder. The chain links TRBV12-3 or TRBV12-4 to TRBJ2-3; D ambiguous. There are 11 residues in the CDR3. V was pared by 3 bases and J by 5 bases, with 3 bases between. The CDR3 reads CASSFLDTQYF. The sequenced part of the CDR3 DNA is TGTGCCAGCAGTTTCTTAGATACG.

On this clone: The CDR3 goes on 3 residues after the read ends, and that part is filled in from the germline J gene. V usage is TRBV10-2 and J usage is TRBJ1-2; D is unresolved. This CDR3 is built from 14 residues. Germline V gene data show CDR1 as WSHSY and CDR2 as SAAADI. The DNA read from the CDR3 is TGCGCCAGCAGTGAGTCGGGCAGATCTGGAGGC. Its protein is CASSESGRSGG. The entire CDR3 reads CASSESGRSGGYTF.

There are many counts of this clone. The CDR3 extends 3 residues past the end of the read, so its final part is completed from the germline J gene. The genes are TRBV2 and TRBJ1-1; TRBD1 might be the D (6 bases). Germline V gene lookup returns CDR1 SNHLY and CDR2 FYNNEI. The CDR3 has 11 residues. CDR3 loop: CASSERGSAFF. The DNA read from the CDR3 is TGTGCCAGCAGTGAAAGGGGGAGT.

This clone was counted at least ten times. The observed sequence ends 3 residues before the CDR3 terminus, with the missing tail filled in from the germline J gene. V gene TRBV7-9 combines with J gene TRBJ1-2; 7 bases agree with TRBD1. Unmatched junction bases numbered 9, after V lost 5 bases and J lost 3 bases. Germline CDR1 SEHNR, CDR2 FQNEAQ (reference sequence). CDR3 size: 15 residues. The CDR3 loop reads CASSQTTGEYYGYTF. The sequenced CDR3 bases are TGTGCCAGCAGCCAGACAACAGGGGAGTACTATGGC.

This clone was detected many times. CDR3 residues: CASSPRGLGRAFF. Incomplete CDR3 DNA: TGTGCCAGCAGCCCGAGGGGGCTGGGTCGA. The V call is TRBV14, the J call TRBJ1-1, with TRBD1 identical over 7 bases. The sequenced fragment ends 3 residues before the CDR3 boundary, so the rest is inferred from the germline J gene. Per the germline V gene, CDR1 is SGHDN and CDR2 is FVKESK. This CDR3 comprises 13 residues.

This clone was counted only a few times. Read sequence stops 3 residues before the CDR3 end, and the germline J gene provides the missing end. The chain uses TRBV13 and TRBJ2-3, with TRBD2 matching 9 bases. V was pared by 2 bases and J by 2 bases, with 5 bases of the junction left unmatched. The CDR3 runs 16 residues. Looked up from germline, CDR1 is PRHDT and CDR2 is FYEKMQ (reference sequence). This CDR3 reads CASSLRLAGNTDTQYF. The DNA read from the CDR3 is TGTGCCAGCAGCTTACGGCTAGCGGGAAACACAGATACG.

This clone came up many times. Read data end 3 residues before the CDR3 end; the end is taken from the germline J gene. The V call is TRBV20-1, the J call TRBJ2-7; maybe TRBD2 (5 bases). Germline assignment: CDR1 DFQATT and CDR2 SNEGSKA (reference sequence). Trimming stripped 6 bases from V and 0 bases from J, with 18 bases between. The CDR3 totals 15 residues. The sequenced part of the CDR3 DNA is TGCAGTGCCGAAGGACTTTCCCTTAGCTCCTACGAG. It specifies CSAEGLSLSSYE. The whole CDR3 protein is CSAEGLSLSSYEQYF.

This clone was observed at least ten times. The CDR3 goes on 3 residues after the read ends, and that part is filled in from the germline J gene. The V gene is TRBV3-1 (or the pseudogene TRBV3-2), the J gene TRBJ2-1; 7 bases line up with TRBD2. CDR1 LGHDT and CDR2 YNNKEL come from the germline V gene (reference sequence). The CDR3 consists of 14 residues. V dropped 4 bases and J dropped 8; count of bases not matched to a gene: 8. The CDR3 bases that were read are TGTGCCAGCAGCCCTGGCGGGGGACGGGATGAG. Protein sequence: CASSPGGGRDE. The full CDR3 is CASSPGGGRDEQFF.

This clone was seen many times. From the germline J gene comes the end of the CDR3, since the read stops 3 residues before it. The chain has TRBV29-1 and TRBJ1-4; 7 bases align to TRBD1. This CDR3 is built from 13 residues. The V gene end was trimmed by 6 bases and the J gene end by 4 bases; junction bases not matched to a gene: 5. In germline, CDR1 is SQVTM, CDR2 ANQGSEA. The CDR3 here is CSVKGAVNEKLFF. CDR3 DNA (partial): TGCAGCGTCAAGGGGGCAGTTAATGAAAAA.

This clone was detected a few times. The read is 3 residues too short to cover the CDR3 end, so that end is filled in from the germline J gene. The chain is built from TRBV11-2 and TRBJ2-3, with 7 bases identical to TRBD2. Germline V gene sequence: CDR1 SGHAT, CDR2 FQNNGV. This CDR3 is built from 14 residues. The J segment lost 5 bases and the V segment lost 6 bases, leaving 8 bases of the junction unmatched. CDR3 bases read: TGTGCCAGCAGAGGCCCAGGGAGGGGAGATACG. The encoded protein is CASRGPGRGDT. The full CDR3 reads CASRGPGRGDTQYF.

This clone occurred a few times. The CDR3 end lies 3 residues beyond the end of the read and is filled in from the germline J gene. The chain links TRBV6-2 or TRBV6-3 to TRBJ2-2; TRBD1 matches 7 bases. V shed 7 bases, J shed 3 bases, and the junction held 5 bases outside the gene matches. The CDR3 runs to 14 residues. Per germline, CDR1 MNHEY and CDR2 SVGEGT. The CDR3: CASKPGTDTGELFF. Incomplete CDR3 DNA: TGTGCCAGCAAACCCGGGACAGACACCGGGGAG.

There are many counts of this clone. CDR3 region: CASSLALLNNEQFF. The DNA read from the CDR3 is TGCGCCAGCAGCTTGGCCCTACTTAACAATGAG. The chain is built from TRBV5-1 and TRBJ2-1; D not certain. The read ends 3 residues early relative to the CDR3; the germline J gene fills the gap. V lost 0 bases, J lost 5 bases, and 9 bases lay in between. Germline V gene sequence: CDR1 SGHRS, CDR2 YFSETQ. This CDR3 contains 14 residues. The variable domain in full, with the rest retrieved from reference TRBV5-1 and TRBJ2-1, is KAGVTQTPRYLIKTRGQQVTLSCSPISGHRSVSWYQQTPGQGLQFLFEYFSETQRNKGNFPGRFSGRQFSNSRSEMNVSTLELGDSALYLCASSLALLNNEQFFGPGTRLTVL.

This clone was detected many times. The read comes to an end 3 residues before the CDR3 does, leaving the germline J gene to fill in the end. The V call is TRBV7-8, the J call TRBJ2-2, with a possible D match to TRBD1 (6 bases). The CDR3 consists of 15 residues. Germline V lookup: CDR1 SGHVS, CDR2 FQNEAQ. The V and J ends lost 2 bases and 5 bases respectively, with 12 bases between them. The CDR3 here is CASSLLQGGTGELFF. Incomplete CDR3 DNA: TGTGCCAGCAGCTTATTACAGGGTGGGACCGGGGAG.

This clone was recorded many times. The read ends 3 residues early relative to the CDR3; the germline J gene fills the gap. The chain carries TRBV24-1 and TRBJ2-3, with a possible D match to TRBD1 (6 bases). The CDR3 extends over 14 amino acids. The V gene's germline CDR1 is KGHDR and CDR2 SFDVKD. Incomplete CDR3 DNA: TGTGCCACCAGTGATTGGGGGCGAGGTTGGGCG. Translation: CATSDWGRGWA. The CDR3 reads in full as CATSDWGRGWAQYF.

This clone appeared many times. The read stops 3 residues short of the end of the CDR3; the missing end is completed from the germline J gene. This rearrangement joins TRBV19 to TRBJ2-7; no definite D call. The germline CDR1 and CDR2 sequences are LNHDA and SQIVND (reference sequence). Trimming removed 4 bases from V and 5 bases from J, with 21 bases in between. This CDR3 comprises 16 residues. CDR3 DNA, as far as it was read: TGTGCCAGTAGTAAAGATCTGGCGGAAATACCCCACGAG. The encoded protein is CASSKDLAEIPHE. Given in full, the CDR3 is CASSKDLAEIPHEQYF. The full variable domain, rest sourced from reference TRBV19 and TRBJ2-7, is DGGITQSPKYLFRKEGQNVTLSCEQNLNHDAMYWYRQDPGQGLRLIYYSQIVNDFQKGDIAEGYSVSREKKESFPLTVTSAQKNPTAFYLCASSKDLAEIPHEQYFGPGTRLTVT.

This clone was seen ten or more times. The CDR3 goes on 3 residues after the read ends, and that part is filled in from the germline J gene. The chain couples TRBV5-1 to TRBJ1-6; 7 bases fit TRBD1. Germline CDR1 SGHRS, CDR2 YFSETQ. The CDR3 covers 15 residues. The V and J ends lost 3 bases and 10 bases, in that order; junction bases with no gene match: 10. This CDR3 is CASSYDDREESPLHF. The sequenced part of the CDR3 DNA is TGCGCCAGCAGCTACGACGACAGGGAAGAATCACCC.

This clone has ten or more counts. The read ends 3 residues early relative to the CDR3; the germline J gene fills the gap. The gene calls are TRBV19 and TRBJ2-4; 14 nucleotides line up with TRBD2. The length of the CDR3 is 17 residues. Germline-derived CDR1 and CDR2 are LNHDA and SQIVND (reference sequence). The part of the CDR3 DNA that was read is TGTGCCAGTAGCTACACGCCCCGACTAGCGGGAGGGCGAGGT. This encodes CASSYTPRLAGGRG. The complete CDR3 protein is CASSYTPRLAGGRGQYF.

The table lists this clone with many counts. The read comes to an end 3 residues before the CDR3 does, leaving the germline J gene to fill in the end. The chain joins TRBV18 to TRBJ1-3; D may be TRBD1 (5 bases). This CDR3 is built from 16 residues. Trimming left V 6 bases short and J 0 bases short, with 15 bases between. Germline CDR1 and CDR2: KGHSH and LQKENI. The CDR3 loop reads CASSRGDGLSGNTIYF. Incomplete CDR3 DNA: TGTGCCAGCTCCCGGGGGGACGGACTCTCTGGAAACACC.

As to this clone: With the read ending 3 residues before the CDR3 end, the germline J gene is used to fill in that end. V usage is TRBV7-2 and J usage is TRBJ2-7, with 7 bases matching TRBD1. The length of the CDR3 is 15 residues. V lost 2 bases, J lost 1 base, and 5 bases stayed unmatched. In germline, CDR1 is SGHTA, CDR2 FQGNSA. CDR3: CASSLSPGGSYEQYF. CDR3 bases read: TGTGCCAGCAGCTTATCCCCAGGGGGTTCCTACGAG.